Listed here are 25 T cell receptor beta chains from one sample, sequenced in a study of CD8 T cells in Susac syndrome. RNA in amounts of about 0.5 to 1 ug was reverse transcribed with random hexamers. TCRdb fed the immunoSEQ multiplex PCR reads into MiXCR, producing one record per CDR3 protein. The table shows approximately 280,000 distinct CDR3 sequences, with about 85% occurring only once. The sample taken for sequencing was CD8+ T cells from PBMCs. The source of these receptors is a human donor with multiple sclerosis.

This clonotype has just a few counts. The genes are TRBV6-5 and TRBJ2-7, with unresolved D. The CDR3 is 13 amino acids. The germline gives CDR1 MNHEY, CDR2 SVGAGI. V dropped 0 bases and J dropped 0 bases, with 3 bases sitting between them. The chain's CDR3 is CASSYSASYEQYF. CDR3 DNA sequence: TGTGCCAGCAGTTACTCGGCCTCCTACGAGCAGTACTTC.

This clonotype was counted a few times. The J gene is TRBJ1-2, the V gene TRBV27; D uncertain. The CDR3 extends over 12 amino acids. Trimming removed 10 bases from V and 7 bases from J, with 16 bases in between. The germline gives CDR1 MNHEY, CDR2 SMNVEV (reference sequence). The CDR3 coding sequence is TGTGCCACCTTAGAAAGTTTCGGTGGCTACACCTTC. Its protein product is CATLESFGGYTF.

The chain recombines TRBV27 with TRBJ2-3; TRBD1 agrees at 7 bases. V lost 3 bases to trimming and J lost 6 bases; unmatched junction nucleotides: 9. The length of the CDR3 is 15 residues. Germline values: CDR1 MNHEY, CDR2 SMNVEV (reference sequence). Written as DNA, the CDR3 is TGTGCCAGCAGTTTTATGGGGACAGTCACTGATACGCAGTATTTT. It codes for CASSFMGTVTDTQYF.

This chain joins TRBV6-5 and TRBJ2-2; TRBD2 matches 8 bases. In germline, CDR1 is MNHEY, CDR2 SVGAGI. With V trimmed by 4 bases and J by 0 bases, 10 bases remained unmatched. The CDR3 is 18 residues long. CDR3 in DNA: TGTGCCAGCAGTTCCCTTGACCTGACTAGCGCGAACACCGGGGAGCTGTTTTTT. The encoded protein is CASSSLDLTSANTGELFF.

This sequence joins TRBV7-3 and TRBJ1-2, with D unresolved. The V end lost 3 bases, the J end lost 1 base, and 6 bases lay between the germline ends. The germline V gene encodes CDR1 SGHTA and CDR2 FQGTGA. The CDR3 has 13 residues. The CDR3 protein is CASSFDNNYGYTF. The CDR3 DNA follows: TGTGCCAGCAGCTTTGACAATAACTATGGCTACACCTTC.

DNA for the CDR3: TGTGCCAGCAGCCGGGGGTCCTTCAATCAGCCCCAGCATTTT. Amino acids: CASSRGSFNQPQHF. V gene TRBV27 combines with J gene TRBJ1-5, with D possibly TRBD1 on 5 matching bases. The CDR3 consists of 14 residues. CDR1 and CDR2 from the germline V gene are MNHEY and SMNVEV (reference sequence). V was clipped by 6 bases and J by 3 bases, with 12 bases between them.

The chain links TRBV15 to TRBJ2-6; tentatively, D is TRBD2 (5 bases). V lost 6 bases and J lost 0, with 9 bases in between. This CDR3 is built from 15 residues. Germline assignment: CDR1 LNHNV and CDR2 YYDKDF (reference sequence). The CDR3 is CATRGENSGANVLTF. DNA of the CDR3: TGTGCCACCAGGGGAGAAAACTCTGGGGCCAACGTCCTGACTTTC.

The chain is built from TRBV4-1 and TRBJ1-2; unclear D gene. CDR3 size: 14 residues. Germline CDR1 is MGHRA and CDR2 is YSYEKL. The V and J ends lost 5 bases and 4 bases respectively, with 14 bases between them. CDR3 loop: CASSARGGPYGYTF. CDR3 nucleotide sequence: TGCGCCAGCAGCGCCCGGGGAGGACCCTATGGCTACACCTTC.

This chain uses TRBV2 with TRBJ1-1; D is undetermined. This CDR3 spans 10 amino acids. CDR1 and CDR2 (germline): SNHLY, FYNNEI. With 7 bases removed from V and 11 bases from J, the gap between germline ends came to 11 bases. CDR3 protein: CASIRSEAFF. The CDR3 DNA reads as TGTGCCAGCATCCGCAGTGAGGCTTTCTTT.

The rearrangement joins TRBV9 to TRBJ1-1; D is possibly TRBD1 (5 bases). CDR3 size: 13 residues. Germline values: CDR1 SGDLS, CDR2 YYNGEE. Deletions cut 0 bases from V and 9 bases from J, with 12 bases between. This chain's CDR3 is CASSVAGGIKAFF. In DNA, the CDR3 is TGTGCCAGCAGCGTAGCTGGGGGGATTAAAGCTTTCTTT.

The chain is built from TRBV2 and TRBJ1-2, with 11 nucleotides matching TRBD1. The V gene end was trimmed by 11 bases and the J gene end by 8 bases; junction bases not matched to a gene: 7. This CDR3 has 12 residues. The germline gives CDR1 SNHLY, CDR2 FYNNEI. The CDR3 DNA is TGTGCCTGGGACAGGGGGGTTGAGGGCTACACCTTC. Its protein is CAWDRGVEGYTF. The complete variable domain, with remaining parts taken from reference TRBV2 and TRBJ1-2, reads EPEVTQTPSHQVTQMGQEVILRCVPISNHLYFYWYRQILGQKVEFLVSFYNNEISEKSEIFDDQFSVERPDGSNFTLKIRSTKLEDSAMYFCAWDRGVEGYTFGSGTRLTVV.

The CDR3 sequence: CASSPQSSPGNEQFF. The CDR3 DNA follows: TGTGCCAGCAGCCCCCAGAGCTCCCCGGGGAATGAGCAGTTCTTC. The chain couples TRBV3-1 to TRBJ2-1; maybe TRBD2 (5 bases). The CDR3 runs to 15 residues. Trimming cost V 4 bases and J 7 bases, with 17 bases left between them. Germline CDR1 and CDR2: LGHDT and YNNKEL (reference sequence).

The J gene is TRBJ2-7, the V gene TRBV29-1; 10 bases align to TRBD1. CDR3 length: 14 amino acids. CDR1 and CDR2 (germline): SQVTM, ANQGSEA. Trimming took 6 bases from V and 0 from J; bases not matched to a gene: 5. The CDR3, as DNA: TGCAGCGTCGCGAGACAGGGGGCCTCCTACGAGCAGTACTTC. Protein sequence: CSVARQGASYEQYF.

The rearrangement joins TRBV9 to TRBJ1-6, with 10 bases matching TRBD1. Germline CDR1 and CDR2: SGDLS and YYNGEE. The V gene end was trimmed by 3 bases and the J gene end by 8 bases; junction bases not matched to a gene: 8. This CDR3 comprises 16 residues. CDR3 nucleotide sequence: TGTGCCAGCAGCGCCGACAGGGGGCAGAGATATTCACCCCTCCACTTT. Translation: CASSADRGQRYSPLHF. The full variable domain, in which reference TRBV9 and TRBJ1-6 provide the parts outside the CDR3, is DSGVTQTPKHLITATGQRVTLRCSPRSGDLSVYWYQQSLDQGLQFLIQYYNGEERAKGNILERFSAQQFPDLHSELNLSSLELGDSALYFCASSADRGQRYSPLHFGNGTRLTVT.

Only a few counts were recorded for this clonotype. CDR3 in amino acids: CASSSYENFYNEQFF. CDR3 in DNA: TGTGCCAGCAGCTCCTACGAAAACTTCTACAATGAGCAGTTCTTC. The genes are TRBV5-4 and TRBJ2-1, with no clear D. Germline-derived CDR1 and CDR2 are SGHNT and YYREEE (reference sequence). V was cut by 3 bases and J by 3 bases, with 13 bases left in between. The CDR3 has 15 amino acids.

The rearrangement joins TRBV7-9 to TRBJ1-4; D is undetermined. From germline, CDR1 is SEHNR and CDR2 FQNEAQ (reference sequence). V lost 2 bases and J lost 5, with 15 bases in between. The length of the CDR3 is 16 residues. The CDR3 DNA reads TGTGCCAGCAGCTTACCTCCCGGACTGGCGAATGAAAAACTGTTTTTT. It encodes CASSLPPGLANEKLFF.

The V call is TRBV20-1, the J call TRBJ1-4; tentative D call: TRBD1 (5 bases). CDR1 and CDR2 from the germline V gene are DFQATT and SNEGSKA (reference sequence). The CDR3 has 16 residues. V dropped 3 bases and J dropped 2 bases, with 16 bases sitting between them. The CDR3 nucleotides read TGCAGTGCTAGCCCAAACCAGGGCCCGACTAATGAAAAACTGTTTTTT. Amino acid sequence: CSASPNQGPTNEKLFF.

DNA of the CDR3: TGTGCCAGCACCTTATGGGGGCGCGGGGGCTACACCTTC. Protein sequence: CASTLWGRGGYTF. The V gene is TRBV12-3 or TRBV12-4, the J gene TRBJ1-2; D may be TRBD1 (6 bases). There are 13 residues in the CDR3. Trimming took 7 bases from V and 8 from J, leaving 17 bases between them.

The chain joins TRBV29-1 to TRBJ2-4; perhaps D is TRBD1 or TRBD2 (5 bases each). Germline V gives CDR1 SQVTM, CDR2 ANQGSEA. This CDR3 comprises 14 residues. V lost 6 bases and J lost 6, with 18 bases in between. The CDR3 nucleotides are TGCAGCGTGGAGACCGGGACGCCGGGAAACATTCAGTACTTC. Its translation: CSVETGTPGNIQYF.

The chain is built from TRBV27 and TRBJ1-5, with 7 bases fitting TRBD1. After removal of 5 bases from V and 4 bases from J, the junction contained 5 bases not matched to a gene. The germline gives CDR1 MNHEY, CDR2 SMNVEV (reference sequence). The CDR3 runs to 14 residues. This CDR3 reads CASSATGVNQPQHF. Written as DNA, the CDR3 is TGTGCCAGCAGTGCTACAGGGGTGAATCAGCCCCAGCATTTT.

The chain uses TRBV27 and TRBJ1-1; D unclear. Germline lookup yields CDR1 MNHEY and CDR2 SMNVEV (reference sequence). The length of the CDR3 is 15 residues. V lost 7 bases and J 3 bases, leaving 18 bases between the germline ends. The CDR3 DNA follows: TGTGCCAGCACCCCGGGGAGGAGAGTAGACACTGAAGCTTTCTTT. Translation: CASTPGRRVDTEAFF.

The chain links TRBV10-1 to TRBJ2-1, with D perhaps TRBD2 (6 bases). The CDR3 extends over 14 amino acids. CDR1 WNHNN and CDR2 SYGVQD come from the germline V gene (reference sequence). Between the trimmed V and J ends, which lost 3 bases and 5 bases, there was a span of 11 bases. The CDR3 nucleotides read TGCGCCAGCAGTGAATGGCGGGGCAACAATGAGCAGTTCTTC. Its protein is CASSEWRGNNEQFF.

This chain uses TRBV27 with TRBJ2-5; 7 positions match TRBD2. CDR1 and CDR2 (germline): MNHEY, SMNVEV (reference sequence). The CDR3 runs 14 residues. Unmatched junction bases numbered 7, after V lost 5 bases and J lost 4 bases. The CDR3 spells CASSRAGVRETQYF. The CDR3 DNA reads TGTGCCAGCAGTAGGGCGGGAGTGAGAGAGACCCAGTACTTC.

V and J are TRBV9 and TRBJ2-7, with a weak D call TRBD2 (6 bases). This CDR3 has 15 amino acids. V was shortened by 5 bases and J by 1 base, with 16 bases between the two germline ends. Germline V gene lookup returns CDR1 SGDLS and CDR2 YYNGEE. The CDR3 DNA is TGTGCCAGCAGGGGGAGGCGAATCGGGTCCTACGAGCAGTACTTC. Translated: CASRGRRIGSYEQYF. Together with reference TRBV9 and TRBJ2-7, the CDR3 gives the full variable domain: DSGVTQTPKHLITATGQRVTLRCSPRSGDLSVYWYQQSLDQGLQFLIQYYNGEERAKGNILERFSAQQFPDLHSELNLSSLELGDSALYFCASRGRRIGSYEQYFGPGTRLTVT.

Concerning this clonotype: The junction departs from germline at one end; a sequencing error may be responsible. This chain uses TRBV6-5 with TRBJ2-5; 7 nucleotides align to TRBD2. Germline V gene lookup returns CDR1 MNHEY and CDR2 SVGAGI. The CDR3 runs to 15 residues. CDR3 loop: CTSSYSLADQETQYF. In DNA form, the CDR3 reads TGTACCAGCAGTTACTCCCTAGCGGACCAAGAGACCCAGTACTTC.